The 10 T cell receptor beta chains reported below all come from one sample, sequenced in a study of vaccination and CD4 T cells after COVID-19. These TCRs' antigens remain unknown. Researchers used the Oncomine TCR Beta short-read assay to sequence DNA from cultured CD4+ T cells. TCRdb reprocessed the PCR reads with MiXCR, giving one entry per CDR3 protein. The sample has about 15,000 distinct CDR3 sequences, approximately 55% seen once. The treatment denotes: approximately 10-day PBMC culture with coronavirus spike peptide pools or control peptides (ViraFEST assay). Sample: CD4+ T cells from blood, cultured in vitro, taken before SARS-CoV-2 vaccination. The receptors originated from a human donor who had recovered from COVID-19.

The CDR3 here is CSARDLRLGDTQYF. CDR3 bases: TGCAGTGCTAGAGATCTAAGGTTGGGGGATACGCAGTATTTT. The chain couples TRBV20-1 to TRBJ2-3; D not certain. Per germline, CDR1 DFQATT and CDR2 SNEGSKA (reference sequence). With 0 bases removed from V and 6 bases from J, the gap between germline ends came to 13 bases. This CDR3 spans 14 amino acids.

The chain recombines TRBV19 with TRBJ2-3; 10 bases are a match to TRBD2. CDR3 length equals 16 residues. Unmatched junction bases numbered 9, after V lost 5 bases and J lost 4 bases. CDR1 is LNHDA, CDR2 SQIVND, per germline (reference sequence). The chain's CDR3 is CASSGGIAGGADTQYF. In DNA, the CDR3 is TGTGCCAGTAGTGGCGGGATAGCGGGAGGTGCAGATACGCAGTATTTT.

This clonotype was counted a few times. The chain joins TRBV20-1 to TRBJ1-6; D is unclear. V was trimmed by 6 bases and J by 0 bases, leaving 6 bases between them. The germline V gene has CDR1 DFQATT and CDR2 SNEGSKA (reference sequence). The CDR3 is made up of 13 amino acids. The CDR3 here is CSARSSYNSPLHF. CDR3 in DNA: TGCAGTGCCAGGAGCTCCTATAATTCACCCCTCCACTTT.

J is TRBJ1-1 and V is TRBV29-1; D remains ambiguous. Germline V gene data show CDR1 as SQVTM and CDR2 as ANQGSEA. The V and J ends lost 4 bases and 0 bases respectively, with 9 bases between them. The CDR3 has 13 residues. CDR3 sequence: CSVAGLMNTEAFF. The CDR3 DNA reads as TGCAGCGTTGCCGGACTTATGAACACTGAAGCTTTCTTT.

The chain is built from TRBV29-1 and TRBJ2-5; D is perhaps TRBD2 (5 bases). The CDR3 loop spans 11 amino acids. V lost 3 bases, J lost 4 bases, and 6 bases lay in between. The germline CDR1 and CDR2 sequences are SQVTM and ANQGSEA. The CDR3 loop is CSVEAGETQYF. CDR3 nucleotides: TGCAGCGTTGAGGCGGGAGAGACCCAGTACTTC.

V gene TRBV28 combines with J gene TRBJ1-5, with 9 bases matching TRBD1. CDR3 size: 12 residues. V gave up 9 bases and J gave up 5 bases; unmatched junction bases: 2. CDR1 is MDHEN, CDR2 SYDVKM, per germline. CDR3 sequence: CASYRGHQPQHF. CDR3 sequence (DNA): TGTGCCAGTTACAGGGGGCATCAGCCCCAGCATTTT.

This clonotype was observed a few times. V usage is TRBV10-3 and J usage is TRBJ2-1; 8 nucleotides line up with TRBD1. Germline loops: CDR1 ENHRY, CDR2 SYGVKD. The CDR3 has 15 amino acids. Trimming cost V 6 bases and J 3 bases; bases outside gene matches: 7. CDR3 region: CAISETGTGYNEQFF. CDR3 DNA sequence: TGTGCCATCAGCGAGACAGGGACAGGCTACAATGAGCAGTTCTTC.

The table lists this clonotype with a count of one. V usage is TRBV14 and J usage is TRBJ1-6, with D maybe TRBD1 (6 bases). This CDR3 is built from 14 residues. Trimming took 1 base from V and 9 from J, leaving 10 bases between them. The germline V gene encodes CDR1 SGHDN and CDR2 FVKESK. Written as DNA, the CDR3 is TGTGCCAGCAGCCAAGCTCAGGGGTTTTCACCCCTCCACTTT. Translated: CASSQAQGFSPLHF.

This clonotype was found a few times. This sequence joins TRBV28 and TRBJ1-1; no clear D gene. V shed 5 bases and J shed 2 bases, with 9 bases lying between them. Germline V gives CDR1 MDHEN, CDR2 SYDVKM. This CDR3 is built from 13 residues. The DNA for the CDR3 is TGTGCCAGCAGTCCCCAGCTAAACACTGAAGCTTTCTTT. Residues: CASSPQLNTEAFF.

J is TRBJ2-1 and V is TRBV20-1; the match to TRBD2 covers 13 bases. In germline, CDR1 is DFQATT, CDR2 SNEGSKA (reference sequence). The CDR3 has 19 amino acids. V gave up 3 bases and J gave up 1 base; unmatched junction bases: 12. The CDR3 DNA reads as TGCAGTGCTAGCCCTCCCCCCGGGACTAGCGGGAATTCCTACAATGAGCAGTTCTTC. It codes for CSASPPPGTSGNSYNEQFF.